This T cell receptor beta chain was sequenced in a study of blood T cell repertoires in COVID-19. Looking at the study overall: The United States, Italy and Spain supplied acute and convalescent COVID-19 samples.

The germline gives CDR1 MGHRA, CDR2 YSYEKL. V shed 0 bases and J shed 8 bases, with 11 bases lying between them. This CDR3 is built from 14 residues. Method: immunoSEQ multiplex PCR; TCRdb's copy keeps in-frame clones and lacks some. This table holds a few hundred thousand clones, 88% found once. The V gene is TRBV4-1, the J gene TRBJ2-1; a possible D gene is TRBD1 (5 bases). The sample consisted of peripheral blood. The origin of this receptor is a woman between 40 and 50 years old who had recovered from COVID-19. The chain's CDR3 is CASSQEGLGDEQFF. In DNA, the CDR3 is TGCGCCAGCAGCCAAGAGGGGCTAGGGGATGAGCAGTTCTTC.